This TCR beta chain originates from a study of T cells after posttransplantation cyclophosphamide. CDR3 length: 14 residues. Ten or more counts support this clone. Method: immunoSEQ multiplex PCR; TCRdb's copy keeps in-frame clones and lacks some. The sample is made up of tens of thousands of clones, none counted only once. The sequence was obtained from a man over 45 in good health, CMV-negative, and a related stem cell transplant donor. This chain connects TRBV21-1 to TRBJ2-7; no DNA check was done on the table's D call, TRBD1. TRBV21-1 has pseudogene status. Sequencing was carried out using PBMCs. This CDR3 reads CAIVDRRGSYEQYF. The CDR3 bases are TGTGCCATCGTGGACAGGCGGGGTTCCTACGAGCAGTACTTC.